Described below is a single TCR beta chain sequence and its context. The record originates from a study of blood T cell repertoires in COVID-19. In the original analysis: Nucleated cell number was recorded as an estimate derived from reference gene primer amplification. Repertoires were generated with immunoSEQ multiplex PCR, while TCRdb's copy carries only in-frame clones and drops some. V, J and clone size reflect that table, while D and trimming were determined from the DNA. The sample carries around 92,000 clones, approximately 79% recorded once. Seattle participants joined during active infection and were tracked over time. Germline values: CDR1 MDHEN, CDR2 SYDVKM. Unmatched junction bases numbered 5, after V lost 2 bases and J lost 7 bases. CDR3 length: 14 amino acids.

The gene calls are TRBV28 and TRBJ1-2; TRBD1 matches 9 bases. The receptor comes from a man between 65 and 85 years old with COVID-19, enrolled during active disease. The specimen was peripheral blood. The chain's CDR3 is CASSLEQGAGGYTF. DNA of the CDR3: TGTGCCAGCAGTTTAGAACAGGGGGCGGGTGGCTACACCTTC.